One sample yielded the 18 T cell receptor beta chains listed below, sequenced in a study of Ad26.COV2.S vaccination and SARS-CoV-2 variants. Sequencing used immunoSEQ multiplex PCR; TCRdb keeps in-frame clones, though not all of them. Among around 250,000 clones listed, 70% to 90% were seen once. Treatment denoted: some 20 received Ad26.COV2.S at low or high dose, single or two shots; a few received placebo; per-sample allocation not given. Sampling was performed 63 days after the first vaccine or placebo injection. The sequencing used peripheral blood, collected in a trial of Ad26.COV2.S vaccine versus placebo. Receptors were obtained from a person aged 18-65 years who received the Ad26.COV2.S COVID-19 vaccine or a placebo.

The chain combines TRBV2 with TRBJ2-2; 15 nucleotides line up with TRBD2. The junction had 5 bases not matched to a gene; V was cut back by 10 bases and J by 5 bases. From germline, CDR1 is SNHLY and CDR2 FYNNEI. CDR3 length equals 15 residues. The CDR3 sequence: CATGTSGGRTGELFF. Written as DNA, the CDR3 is TGTGCCACTGGGACTAGCGGGGGGCGGACCGGGGAGCTGTTTTTT. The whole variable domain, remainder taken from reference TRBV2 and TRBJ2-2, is EPEVTQTPSHQVTQMGQEVILRCVPISNHLYFYWYRQILGQKVEFLVSFYNNEISEKSEIFDDQFSVERPDGSNFTLKIRSTKLEDSAMYFCATGTSGGRTGELFFGEGSRLTVL.

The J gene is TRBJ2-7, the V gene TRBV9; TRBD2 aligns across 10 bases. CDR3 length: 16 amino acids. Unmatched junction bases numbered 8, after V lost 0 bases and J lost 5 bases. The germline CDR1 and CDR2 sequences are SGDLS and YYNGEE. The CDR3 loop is CASSVGMERGGHEQYF. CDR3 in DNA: TGTGCCAGCAGCGTAGGGATGGAGCGGGGGGGCCACGAGCAGTACTTC.

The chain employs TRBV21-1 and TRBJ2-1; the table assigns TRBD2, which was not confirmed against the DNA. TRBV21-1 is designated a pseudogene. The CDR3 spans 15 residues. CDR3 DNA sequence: TGTGCCAGCACCTTAGGGGGGACTAGCTTGAATGAGCAGTTCTTC. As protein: CASTLGGTSLNEQFF.

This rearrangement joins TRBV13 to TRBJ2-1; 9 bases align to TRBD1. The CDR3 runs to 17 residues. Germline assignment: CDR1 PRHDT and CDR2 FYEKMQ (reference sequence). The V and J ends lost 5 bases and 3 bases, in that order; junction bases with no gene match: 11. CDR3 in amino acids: CASSVSQGALSYNEQFF. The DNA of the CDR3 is TGTGCCAGCAGCGTATCACAGGGGGCCCTGAGCTACAATGAGCAGTTCTTC.

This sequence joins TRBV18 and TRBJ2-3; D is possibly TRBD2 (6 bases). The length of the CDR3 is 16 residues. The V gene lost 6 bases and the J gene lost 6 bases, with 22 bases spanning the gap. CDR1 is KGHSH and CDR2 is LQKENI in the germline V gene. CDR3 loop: CASSNNGAGNLDTQYF. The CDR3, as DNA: TGTGCCAGCTCCAACAATGGAGCGGGTAATCTGGATACGCAGTATTTT.

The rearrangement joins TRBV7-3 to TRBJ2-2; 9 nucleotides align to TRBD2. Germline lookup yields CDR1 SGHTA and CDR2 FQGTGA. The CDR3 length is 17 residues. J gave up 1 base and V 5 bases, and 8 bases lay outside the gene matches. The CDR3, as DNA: TGTGCCAGCAGCCCCCGACTAGCGGCAGAGAACACCGGGGAGCTGTTTTTT. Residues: CASSPRLAAENTGELFF.

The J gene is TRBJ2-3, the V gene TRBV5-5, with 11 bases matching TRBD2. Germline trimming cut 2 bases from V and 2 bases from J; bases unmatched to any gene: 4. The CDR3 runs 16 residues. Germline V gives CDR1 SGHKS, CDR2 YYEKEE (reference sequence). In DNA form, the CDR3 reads TGTGCCAGCAGCTTTATAGCGGGGGGGCTCACAGATACGCAGTATTTT. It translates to CASSFIAGGLTDTQYF.

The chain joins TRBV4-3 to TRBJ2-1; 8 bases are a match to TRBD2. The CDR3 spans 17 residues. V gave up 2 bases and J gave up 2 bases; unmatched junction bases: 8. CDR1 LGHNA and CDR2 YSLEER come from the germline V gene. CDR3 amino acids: CASSQTLLAATYNEQFF. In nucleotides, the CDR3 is TGCGCCAGCAGCCAAACTCTACTAGCGGCCACCTACAATGAGCAGTTCTTC.

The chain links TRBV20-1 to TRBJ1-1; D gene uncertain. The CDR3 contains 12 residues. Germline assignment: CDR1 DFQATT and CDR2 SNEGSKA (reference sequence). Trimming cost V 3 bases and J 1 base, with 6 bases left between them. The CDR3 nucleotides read TGCAGTGCTAGTATACAGAACACTGAAGCTTTCTTT. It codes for CSASIQNTEAFF.

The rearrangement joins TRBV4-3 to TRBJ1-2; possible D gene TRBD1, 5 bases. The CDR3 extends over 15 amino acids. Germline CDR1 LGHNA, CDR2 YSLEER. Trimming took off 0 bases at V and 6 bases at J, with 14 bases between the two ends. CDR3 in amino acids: CASSQDLGGGDGYTF. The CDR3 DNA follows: TGCGCCAGCAGCCAAGATTTGGGTGGAGGGGATGGCTACACCTTC.

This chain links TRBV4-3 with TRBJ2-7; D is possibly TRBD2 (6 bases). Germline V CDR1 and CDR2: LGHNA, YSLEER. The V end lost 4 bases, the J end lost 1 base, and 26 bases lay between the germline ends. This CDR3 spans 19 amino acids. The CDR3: CASSLYTHGAGLLSYEQYF. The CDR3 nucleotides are TGCGCCAGCAGCCTCTATACCCACGGGGCGGGGCTCCTATCCTACGAGCAGTACTTC.

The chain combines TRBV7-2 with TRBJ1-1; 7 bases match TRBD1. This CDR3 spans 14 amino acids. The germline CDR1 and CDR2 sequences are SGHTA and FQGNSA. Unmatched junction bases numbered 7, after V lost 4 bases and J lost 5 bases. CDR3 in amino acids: CASSSQGGSTEAFF. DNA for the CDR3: TGTGCCAGCAGCTCGCAGGGGGGATCTACTGAAGCTTTCTTT.

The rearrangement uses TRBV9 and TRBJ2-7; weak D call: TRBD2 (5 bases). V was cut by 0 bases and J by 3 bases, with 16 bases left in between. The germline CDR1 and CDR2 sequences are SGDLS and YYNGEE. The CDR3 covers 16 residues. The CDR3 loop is CASSVGAETSFYEQYF. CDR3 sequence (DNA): TGTGCCAGCAGCGTAGGAGCGGAGACATCTTTCTACGAGCAGTACTTC.

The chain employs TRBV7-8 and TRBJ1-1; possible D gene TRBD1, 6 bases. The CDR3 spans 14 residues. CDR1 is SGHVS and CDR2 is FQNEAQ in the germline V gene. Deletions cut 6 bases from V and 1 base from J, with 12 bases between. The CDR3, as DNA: TGTGCCAGCAGGGGAAACAGGGAGAACACTGAAGCTTTCTTT. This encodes CASRGNRENTEAFF.

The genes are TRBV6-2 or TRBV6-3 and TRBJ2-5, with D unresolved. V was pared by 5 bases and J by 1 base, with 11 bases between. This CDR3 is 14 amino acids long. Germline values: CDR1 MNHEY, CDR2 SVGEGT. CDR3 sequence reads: CASSPADRQETQYF. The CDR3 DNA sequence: TGTGCCAGCAGTCCCGCGGACCGCCAAGAGACCCAGTACTTC.

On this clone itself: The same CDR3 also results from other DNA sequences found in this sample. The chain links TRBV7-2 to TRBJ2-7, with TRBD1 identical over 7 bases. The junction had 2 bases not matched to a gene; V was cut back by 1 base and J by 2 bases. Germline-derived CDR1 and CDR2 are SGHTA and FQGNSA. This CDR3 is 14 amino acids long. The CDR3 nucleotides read TGTGCCAGCAGCTTAGGGCAGGGGGCCTACGAGCAGTACTTC. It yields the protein CASSLGQGAYEQYF.

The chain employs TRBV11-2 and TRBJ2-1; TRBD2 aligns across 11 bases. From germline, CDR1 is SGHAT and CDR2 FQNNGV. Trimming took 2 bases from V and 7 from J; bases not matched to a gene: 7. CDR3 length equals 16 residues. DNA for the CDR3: TGTGCCAGCAGCTTAACTAGCGGGAGTAGTGGTAATGAGCAGTTCTTC. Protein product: CASSLTSGSSGNEQFF.

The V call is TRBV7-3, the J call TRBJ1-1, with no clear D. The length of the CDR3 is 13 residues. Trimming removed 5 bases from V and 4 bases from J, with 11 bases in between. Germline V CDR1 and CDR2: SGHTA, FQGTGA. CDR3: CASSTTPGTEAFF. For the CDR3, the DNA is TGTGCCAGCAGCACAACGCCGGGCACTGAAGCTTTCTTT. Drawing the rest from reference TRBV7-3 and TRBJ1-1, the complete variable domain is GAGVSQTPSNKVTEKGKYVELRCDPISGHTALYWYRQSLGQGPEFLIYFQGTGAADDSGLPNDRFFAVRPEGSVSTLKIQRTERGDSAVYLCASSTTPGTEAFFGQGTRLTVV.